These 19 T cell receptor beta chains share one sample of origin, sequenced in a study of OX40 agonist ivuxolimab in advanced cancers. Assay used: immunoSEQ multiplex PCR; TCRdb lists only in-frame clones, some missing. This table holds about 62,000 clones, 88% found once. The sample here was CD4+ or CD8+ T cells sorted from blood, taken in a trial of the OX40 agonist ivuxolimab. The receptors shown here come from an adult with an advanced solid tumor such as melanoma, head and neck, liver or kidney cancer.

The sample holds one count of this clone. This chain uses TRBV5-1 with TRBJ2-3; 8 nucleotides align to TRBD1. Germline CDR1 is SGHRS and CDR2 is YFSETQ. This CDR3 has 19 residues. V was pared by 0 bases and J by 7 bases, with 19 bases of the junction left unmatched. The CDR3 bases are TGCGCCAGCAGCTTGGTGGTTATGGGGGCCGGACAGGGCATGAATACGCAGTATTTT. Translating it yields CASSLVVMGAGQGMNTQYF.

This clone has ten or more counts. V gene TRBV6-5 combines with J gene TRBJ1-4; D possibly corresponds to TRBD1 (6 bases). The CDR3 totals 14 residues. CDR1 MNHEY and CDR2 SVGAGI come from the germline V gene. The V end was cut by 6 bases, the J end by 8 bases, with 16 bases between. The CDR3 DNA is TGTGCCAGCAGGACCGGGGGGCTAAGCGAAAAACTGTTTTTT. Amino acids: CASRTGGLSEKLFF.

The rearrangement uses TRBV6-5 and TRBJ2-3, with D hard to call. CDR1 and CDR2 (germline): MNHEY, SVGAGI. The CDR3 is 11 amino acids. Trimming removed 6 bases from V and 2 bases from J, with 3 bases in between. The CDR3 nucleotides are TGTGCCAGCAGAAACACAGATACGCAGTATTTT. The encoded protein is CASRNTDTQYF.

In this sample, this clone turned up a few times. The rearrangement joins TRBV28 to TRBJ1-6, with D unclear. CDR3 length: 12 amino acids. Deletions cut 5 bases from V and 13 bases from J, with 12 bases between. CDR1 is MDHEN and CDR2 is SYDVKM in the germline V gene. Here the CDR3 DNA reads TGTGCCAGCAGTCTAAGTCTTTATCCCCTCCACTTT. It encodes CASSLSLYPLHF.

The chain combines TRBV7-9 with TRBJ1-1, with TRBD1 matching 7 bases. This CDR3 contains 14 residues. Germline CDR1 and CDR2: SEHNR and FQNEAQ (reference sequence). J was trimmed by 5 bases and V by 4 bases; bases with no gene match: 7. DNA for the CDR3: TGTGCCAGCAGCTCCCGGAGACAGGGAACTGAAGCTTTCTTT. It is translated as CASSSRRQGTEAFF.

This chain joins TRBV29-1 and TRBJ1-1; a possible D gene is TRBD1 (6 bases). With 5 bases removed from V and 3 bases from J, the gap between germline ends came to 7 bases. The CDR3 totals 11 residues. Germline lookup yields CDR1 SQVTM and CDR2 ANQGSEA. The CDR3, as DNA: TGCAGCGTTAGGGGGGACACTGAAGCTTTCTTT. Amino acid sequence: CSVRGDTEAFF. Based on the CDR3 plus reference TRBV29-1 and TRBJ1-1, the full variable domain is SAVISQKPSRDICQRGTSLTIQCQVDSQVTMMFWYRQQPGQSLTLIATANQGSEATYESGFVIDKFPISRPNLTFSTLTVSNMSPEDSSIYLCSVRGDTEAFFGQGTRLTVV.

The chain has TRBV7-2 and TRBJ1-5; 7 bases fit TRBD1. The V gene's germline CDR1 is SGHTA and CDR2 FQGNSA. The CDR3 is made up of 18 amino acids. V shed 1 base and J 3 bases; nucleotides not matched to a gene: 12. CDR3 protein: CASSLVTGLGTDNQPQHF. In DNA, the CDR3 is TGTGCCAGCAGCTTAGTTACGGGCCTCGGGACAGACAATCAGCCCCAGCATTTT. The full variable domain, completed using reference TRBV7-2 and TRBJ1-5, is GAGVSQSPSNKVTEKGKDVELRCDPISGHTALYWYRQSLGQGLEFLIYFQGNSAPDKSGLPSDRFSAERTGGSVSTLTIQRTQQEDSAVYLCASSLVTGLGTDNQPQHFGDGTRLSIL.

This clone was recorded only once. The chain employs TRBV15 and TRBJ1-5, with D possibly matching TRBD1 (6 bases). Trimming took 2 bases from V and 0 from J, leaving 14 bases between them. This CDR3 contains 17 residues. Germline V gene lookup returns CDR1 LNHNV and CDR2 YYDKDF (reference sequence). CDR3 DNA: TGTGCCACCAGCAGAAAGAACGGGACATATAGCAATCAGCCCCAGCATTTT. It encodes CATSRKNGTYSNQPQHF.

This chain connects TRBV30 to TRBJ2-1, with TRBD2 identical over 12 bases. Germline-derived CDR1 and CDR2 are GTSNPN and SVGIG (reference sequence). The CDR3 sequence is 17 residues long. Losses at the gene ends were 5 bases for V and 0 bases for J; bases not matched to a gene: 8. In nucleotides, the CDR3 is TGTGCCTGGCTCTCAACTAGCGGGAGGAACTCCTACAATGAGCAGTTCTTC. This translates into CAWLSTSGRNSYNEQFF. Based on the CDR3 plus reference TRBV30 and TRBJ2-1, the full variable domain is SQTIHQWPATLVQPVGSPLSLECTVEGTSNPNLYWYRQAAGRGLQLLFYSVGIGQISSEVPQNLSASRPQDRQFILSSKKLLLSDSGFYLCAWLSTSGRNSYNEQFFGPGTRLTVL.

The rearrangement uses TRBV9 and TRBJ2-1; D possibly corresponds to TRBD1 (6 bases). Trimming took 2 bases from V and 6 from J, leaving 12 bases between them. The CDR3 length is 14 residues. CDR1 SGDLS and CDR2 YYNGEE come from the germline V gene. CDR3 loop: CASSVLQGTNEQFF. The DNA of the CDR3 is TGTGCCAGCAGCGTCTTACAGGGTACCAATGAGCAGTTCTTC.

This clone was seen a few times. The rearrangement joins TRBV7-8 to TRBJ1-2; D possibly corresponds to TRBD1 (6 bases). The CDR3 extends over 17 amino acids. Trimming cost V 4 bases and J 6 bases, with 24 bases left between them. Germline CDR1 and CDR2: SGHVS and FQNEAQ. For the CDR3, the DNA is TGTGCCAGCAGCTATATGCCCACACCGACAGGCTTGGATGGCTACACCTTC. Translating it yields CASSYMPTPTGLDGYTF.

This chain uses TRBV18 with TRBJ2-5, with TRBD2 matching over 8 bases. The J call is in doubt because the DNA end fits TRBJ2-7 better. Germline V gene data show CDR1 as KGHSH and CDR2 as LQKENI. The CDR3 consists of 21 residues. For the CDR3, the DNA is TGTGCCAGCTCACCCCCTCTGATACGGGGGGGGTCCCTTTTCGGTTGGTACGAGCAGTACTTC. Protein: CASSPPLIRGGSLFGWYEQYF.

The rearrangement uses TRBV6-6 and TRBJ2-2; no definite D call. This CDR3 contains 12 residues. Germline V CDR1 and CDR2: MNHNY, SVGAGI (reference sequence). V lost 9 bases and J lost 8, with 13 bases in between. CDR3 sequence reads: CASALLGGELFF. The DNA for the CDR3 is TGTGCCAGTGCCCTTCTGGGGGGGGAGCTGTTTTTT.

The V gene is TRBV19, the J gene TRBJ2-2, with D perhaps TRBD1 or TRBD2 (6 bases each). CDR1 is LNHDA and CDR2 is SQIVND in the germline V gene (reference sequence). The CDR3 covers 17 residues. Between the trimmed V and J ends, which lost 3 bases and 2 bases, there was a span of 16 bases. The CDR3 bases are TGTGCCAGTAGTATTGGGACATTCGGGGGAAACACCGGGGAGCTGTTTTTT. This codes for CASSIGTFGGNTGELFF.

This sequence joins TRBV27 and TRBJ2-5; a weak D match, TRBD1 (5 bases). The V end lost 10 bases, the J end lost 0 bases, and 12 bases lay between the germline ends. CDR1 MNHEY and CDR2 SMNVEV come from the germline V gene (reference sequence). The CDR3 spans 13 residues. The CDR3 loop reads CATSAGNQETQYF. The DNA for the CDR3 is TGTGCCACCTCCGCAGGGAACCAAGAGACCCAGTACTTC.

As DNA, the CDR3 is TGTGCCAGCAGCTTGCTGATTTCAGGGCTGGTTAATCAGCCCCAGCATTTT. Translating it yields CASSLLISGLVNQPQHF. This chain joins TRBV5-8 and TRBJ1-5; possible D gene TRBD1, 5 bases. The ends were cut back, 1 base at V and 4 bases at J, with 18 bases in the middle. The CDR3 loop spans 17 amino acids. Germline V gene data show CDR1 as SGHTS and CDR2 as YDEGEE. The whole variable domain, remainder taken from reference TRBV5-8 and TRBJ1-5, is EAGVTQSPTHLIKTRGQQATLRCSPISGHTSVYWYQQALGLGLQFLLWYDEGEERNRGNFPPRFSGRQFPNYSSELNVNALELEDSALYLCASSLLISGLVNQPQHFGDGTRLSIL.

The gene calls are TRBV5-1 and TRBJ1-6; tentative D call: TRBD1 (6 bases). The CDR3 covers 14 residues. CDR1 is SGHRS, CDR2 YFSETQ, per germline. V shed 2 bases and J shed 17 bases, with 20 bases lying between them. The DNA of the CDR3 is TGCGCCAGCAGCTTTGGGGGCGCAGGGGAATTAGTCCACTTT. This translates into CASSFGGAGELVHF.

This clone occurred a few times. The rearrangement joins TRBV13 to TRBJ2-7, with TRBD2 matching over 10 bases. V lost 5 bases to trimming and J lost 5 bases; unmatched junction nucleotides: 6. Looked up from germline, CDR1 is PRHDT and CDR2 is FYEKMQ (reference sequence). CDR3 size: 14 residues. CDR3: CASSPRLAGNEQYF. The CDR3 bases are TGTGCCAGCAGCCCCCGACTAGCGGGCAACGAGCAGTACTTC.

The rearrangement joins TRBV5-6 to TRBJ1-6; D remains ambiguous. With 0 bases removed from V and 6 bases from J, the gap between germline ends came to 7 bases. The CDR3 has 14 amino acids. Germline CDR1 SGHDT, CDR2 YYEEEE. This CDR3 reads CASSLERGNSPLHF. CDR3 nucleotides: TGTGCCAGCAGCTTGGAGAGAGGTAATTCACCCCTCCACTTT.